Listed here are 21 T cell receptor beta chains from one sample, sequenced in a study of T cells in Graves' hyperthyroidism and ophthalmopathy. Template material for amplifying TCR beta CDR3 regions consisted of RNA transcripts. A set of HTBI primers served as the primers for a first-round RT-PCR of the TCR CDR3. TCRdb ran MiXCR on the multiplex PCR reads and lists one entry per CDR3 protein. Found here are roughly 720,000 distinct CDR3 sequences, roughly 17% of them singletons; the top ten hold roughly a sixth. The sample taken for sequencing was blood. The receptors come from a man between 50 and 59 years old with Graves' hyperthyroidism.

The CDR3 is CSVEDWTGFDGLGEQFF. The CDR3 bases are TGCAGCGTTGAAGATTGGACAGGCTTTGATGGCTTGGGTGAGCAGTTCTTC. The rearrangement uses TRBV29-1 and TRBJ2-1, with 7 bases lining up with TRBD1. The CDR3 runs 17 residues. V gave up 0 bases and J gave up 9 bases; unmatched junction bases: 17. Germline loops: CDR1 SQVTM, CDR2 ANQGSEA.

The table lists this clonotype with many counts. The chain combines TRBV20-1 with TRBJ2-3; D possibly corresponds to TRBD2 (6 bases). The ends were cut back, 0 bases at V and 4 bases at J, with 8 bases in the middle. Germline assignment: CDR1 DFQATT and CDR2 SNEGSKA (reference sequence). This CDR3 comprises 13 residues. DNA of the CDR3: TGCAGTGCTAGAGAGGAGGGACCAGATACGCAGTATTTT. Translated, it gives CSAREEGPDTQYF.

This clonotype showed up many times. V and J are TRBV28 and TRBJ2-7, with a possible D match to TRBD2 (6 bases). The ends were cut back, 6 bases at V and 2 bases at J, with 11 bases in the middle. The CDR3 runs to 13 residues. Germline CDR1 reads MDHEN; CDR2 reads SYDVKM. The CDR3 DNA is TGTGCCAGCAGATCAGCGGGCACCTACGAGCAGTACTTC. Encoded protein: CASRSAGTYEQYF.

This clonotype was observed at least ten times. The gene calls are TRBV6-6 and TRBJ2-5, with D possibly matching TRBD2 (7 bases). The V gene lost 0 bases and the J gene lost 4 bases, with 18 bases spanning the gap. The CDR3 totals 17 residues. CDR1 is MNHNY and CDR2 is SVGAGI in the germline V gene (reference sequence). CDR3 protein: CASSYSSLGGRGETQYF. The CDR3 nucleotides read TGTGCCAGCAGTTACTCGAGTTTGGGGGGGCGCGGAGAGACCCAGTACTTC.

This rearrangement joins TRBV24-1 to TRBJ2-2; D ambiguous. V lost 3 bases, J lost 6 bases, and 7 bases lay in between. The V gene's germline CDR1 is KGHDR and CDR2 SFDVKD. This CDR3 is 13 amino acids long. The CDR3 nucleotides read TGTGCCACCAGTGATACCGACCCCGGGGAGCTGTTTTTT. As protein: CATSDTDPGELFF.

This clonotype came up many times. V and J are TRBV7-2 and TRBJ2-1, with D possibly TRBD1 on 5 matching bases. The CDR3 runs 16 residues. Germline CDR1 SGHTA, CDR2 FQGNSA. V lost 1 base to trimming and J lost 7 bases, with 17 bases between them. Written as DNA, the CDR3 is TGTGCCAGCAGCTTAGAAGAGATAGGGGCCGGGAATGAGCAGTTCTTC. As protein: CASSLEEIGAGNEQFF.

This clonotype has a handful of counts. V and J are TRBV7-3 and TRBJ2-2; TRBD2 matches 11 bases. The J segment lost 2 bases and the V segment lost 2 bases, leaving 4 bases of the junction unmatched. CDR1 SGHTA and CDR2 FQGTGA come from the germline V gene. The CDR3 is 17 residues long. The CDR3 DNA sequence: TGTGCCAGCAGCTTACTGGGACTAGCGGCTAACACCGGGGAGCTGTTTTTT. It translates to CASSLLGLAANTGELFF.

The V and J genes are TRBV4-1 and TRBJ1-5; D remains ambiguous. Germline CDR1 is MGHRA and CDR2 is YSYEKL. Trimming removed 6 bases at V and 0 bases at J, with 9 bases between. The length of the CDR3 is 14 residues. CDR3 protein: CASSQRFSNQPQHF. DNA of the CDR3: TGCGCCAGCAGTCAAAGATTTAGCAATCAGCCCCAGCATTTT.

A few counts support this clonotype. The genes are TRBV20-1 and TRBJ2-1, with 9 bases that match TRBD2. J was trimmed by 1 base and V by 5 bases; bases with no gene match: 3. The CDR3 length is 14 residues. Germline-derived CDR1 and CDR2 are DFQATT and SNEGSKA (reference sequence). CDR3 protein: CSASSGESYNEQFF. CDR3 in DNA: TGCAGTGCTTCTAGCGGGGAATCCTACAATGAGCAGTTCTTC.

CDR3 coding DNA: TGCGCCAGCAGCCCATGGGGCAACACAGATACGCAGTATTTT. Its protein product is CASSPWGNTDTQYF. The chain employs TRBV4-1 and TRBJ2-3, with D tentatively TRBD1 (5 bases). The CDR3 extends over 14 amino acids. Germline assignment: CDR1 MGHRA and CDR2 YSYEKL. V lost 4 bases to trimming and J lost 2 bases, with 10 bases between them.

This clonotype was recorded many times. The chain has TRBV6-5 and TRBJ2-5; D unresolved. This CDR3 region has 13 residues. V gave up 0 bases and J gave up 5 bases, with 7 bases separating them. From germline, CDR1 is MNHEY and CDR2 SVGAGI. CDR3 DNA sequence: TGTGCCAGCAGTTACTCGAGGATGGAGACCCAGTACTTC. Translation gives CASSYSRMETQYF.

CDR3 bases: TGTGCCACCGATGGGGGGGACAGGACCACAGATACGCAGTATTTT. Its translation: CATDGGDRTTDTQYF. The V call is TRBV2, the J call TRBJ2-3; D perhaps matches TRBD1 (8 bases). This CDR3 has 15 amino acids. The germline CDR1 and CDR2 sequences are SNHLY and FYNNEI. V was pared by 10 bases and J by 2 bases, with 19 bases between.

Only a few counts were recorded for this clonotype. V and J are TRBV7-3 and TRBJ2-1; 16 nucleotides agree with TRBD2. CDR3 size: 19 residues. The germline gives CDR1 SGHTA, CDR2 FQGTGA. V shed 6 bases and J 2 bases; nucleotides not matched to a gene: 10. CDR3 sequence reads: CASRNTPGLAGGAYNEQFF. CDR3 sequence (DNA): TGTGCCAGCAGAAACACTCCGGGACTAGCGGGAGGGGCCTACAATGAGCAGTTCTTC.

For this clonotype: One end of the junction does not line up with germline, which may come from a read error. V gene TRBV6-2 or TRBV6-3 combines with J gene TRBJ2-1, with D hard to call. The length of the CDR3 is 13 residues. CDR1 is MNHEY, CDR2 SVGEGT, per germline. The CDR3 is CASSYSAHNEQFF. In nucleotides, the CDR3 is TGTGCCAGCAGCTACTCAGCACACAATGAGCAGTTCTTC.

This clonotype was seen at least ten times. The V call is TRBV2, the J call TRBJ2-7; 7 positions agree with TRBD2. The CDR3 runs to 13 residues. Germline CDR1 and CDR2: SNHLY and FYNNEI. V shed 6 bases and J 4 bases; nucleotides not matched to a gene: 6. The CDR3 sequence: CASRAGLTYEQYF. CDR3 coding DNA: TGTGCCAGCAGAGCGGGACTGACGTACGAGCAGTACTTC.

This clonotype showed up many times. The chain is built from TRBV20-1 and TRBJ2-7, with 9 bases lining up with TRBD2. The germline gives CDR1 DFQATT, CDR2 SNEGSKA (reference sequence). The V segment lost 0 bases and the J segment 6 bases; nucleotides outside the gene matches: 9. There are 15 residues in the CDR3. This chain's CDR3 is CSARDSRLAGREQYF. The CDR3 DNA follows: TGCAGTGCTAGAGATAGCCGGCTAGCGGGACGCGAGCAGTACTTC.

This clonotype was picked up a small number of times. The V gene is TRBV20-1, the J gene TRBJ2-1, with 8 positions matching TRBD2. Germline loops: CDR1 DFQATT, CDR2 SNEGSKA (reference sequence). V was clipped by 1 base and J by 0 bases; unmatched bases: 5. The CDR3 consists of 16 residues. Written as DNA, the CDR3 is TGCAGTGCTAGAGTTCGAAGCGGGAGCTCCTACAATGAGCAGTTCTTC. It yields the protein CSARVRSGSSYNEQFF.

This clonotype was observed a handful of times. The CDR3 bases are TGTGCCAGCAGTTCCTTTCGGGACAGCTACTACGAGCAGTACTTC. Its protein product is CASSSFRDSYYEQYF. This sequence joins TRBV6-5 and TRBJ2-7; TRBD1 matches 7 bases. CDR1 MNHEY and CDR2 SVGAGI come from the germline V gene. Trimming took 4 bases from V and 3 from J; bases not matched to a gene: 9. This CDR3 region has 15 residues.

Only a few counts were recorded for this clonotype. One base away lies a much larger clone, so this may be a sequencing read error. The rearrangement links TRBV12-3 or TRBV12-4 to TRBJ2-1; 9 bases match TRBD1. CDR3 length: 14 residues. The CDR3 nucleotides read TGTGCCAGCAGAATGGGACAGGGATACAATGAGCAGCTCTTC. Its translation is CASRMGQGYNEQLF.

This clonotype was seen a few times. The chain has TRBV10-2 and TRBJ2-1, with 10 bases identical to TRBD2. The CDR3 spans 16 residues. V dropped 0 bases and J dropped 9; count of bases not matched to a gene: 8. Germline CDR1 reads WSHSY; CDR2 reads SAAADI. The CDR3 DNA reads TGCGCCAGCAGTGAGTCGACCGGACTAGCGGCAGCTGAGCAGTTCTTC. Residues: CASSESTGLAAAEQFF.

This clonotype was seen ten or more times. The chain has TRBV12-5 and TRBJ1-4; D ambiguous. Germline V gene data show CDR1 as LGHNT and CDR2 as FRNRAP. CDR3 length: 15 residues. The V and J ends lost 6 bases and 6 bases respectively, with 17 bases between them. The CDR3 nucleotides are TGTGCTAGTGGCCTCCACAGATTCACGGATGAAAAACTGTTTTTT. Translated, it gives CASGLHRFTDEKLFF.